The 30 T cell receptor beta chains in this list originate from one sample, sequenced in a study of blood T cells in healthy people across ages. Next came a second PCR, run for roughly 6 to 11 cycles, which used a sample-barcoded 5' primer along with a J-beta primer mix. Using its own MiXCR run on the 5' RACE reads, TCRdb lists one record per CDR3 protein. Seen here are approximately 810,000 distinct CDR3 sequences, around 28% observed once, and the top ten hold roughly a sixth. Sequencing was performed on blood. All receptors come from a woman aged 80 or older in good health.

The CDR3 DNA follows: TGTGCCAGCAGACAAACCTCCCGATACGAGCAGTACTTC. It encodes CASRQTSRYEQYF. This sequence joins TRBV6-2 or TRBV6-3 and TRBJ2-5, with D uncertain. The end of the DNA is better explained by TRBJ2-7, so the J call may be wrong. Per germline, CDR1 MNHEY and CDR2 SVGEGT. The length of the CDR3 is 13 residues.

The chain is built from TRBV29-1 and TRBJ1-5; 8 nucleotides agree with TRBD1. The V segment lost 4 bases and the J segment 4 bases; nucleotides outside the gene matches: 6. This CDR3 has 14 amino acids. The V gene's germline CDR1 is SQVTM and CDR2 ANQGSEA. In DNA form, the CDR3 reads TGCAGCGTTGGAGACAGGGGATCGAATCAGCCCCAGCATTTT. Its protein is CSVGDRGSNQPQHF. The whole variable domain, remainder taken from reference TRBV29-1 and TRBJ1-5, is SAVISQKPSRDICQRGTSLTIQCQVDSQVTMMFWYRQQPGQSLTLIATANQGSEATYESGFVIDKFPISRPNLTFSTLTVSNMSPEDSSIYLCSVGDRGSNQPQHFGDGTRLSIL.

A note on this clonotype: The germline gene is not matched at one end of the junction; a read error may be the cause. The genes are TRBV4-3 and TRBJ1-2; maybe TRBD1 (5 bases). The CDR3 length is 15 residues. Germline V CDR1 and CDR2: LGHNA, YSLEER. The DNA of the CDR3 is TGCGCCAGCAGCCAAGATATGGGGGATCACTATGGCCACACCTTC. Amino acids: CASSQDMGDHYGHTF.

A word on this clonotype: This may be a read error, as it is one base from a much larger clone. V gene TRBV6-2 or TRBV6-3 combines with J gene TRBJ2-1; tentative D call: TRBD2 (6 bases). The V end lost 6 bases, the J end lost 10 bases, and 19 bases lay between the germline ends. The germline V gene has CDR1 MNHEY and CDR2 SVGEGT. This CDR3 comprises 14 residues. As DNA, the CDR3 is TGTGCCAGCAGCCAGGGACTTCAAGGAGACGAGCAGTTCTTC. Residues: CASSQGLQGDEQFF.

This clonotype appeared many times. The genes are TRBV5-1 and TRBJ2-6; D is unresolved. Germline V CDR1 and CDR2: SGHRS, YFSETQ. This CDR3 spans 16 amino acids. Trimming took 0 bases from V and 0 from J, leaving 7 bases between them. The CDR3 nucleotides are TGCGCCAGCAGCTTGGTGGCGGTCTCTGGGGCCAACGTCCTGACTTTC. The encoded protein is CASSLVAVSGANVLTF.

The chain joins TRBV24-1 to TRBJ2-2; 8 positions agree with TRBD1. The CDR3 is 18 residues long. J lost 1 base, V lost 3 bases, and 9 bases had no gene match. Germline V CDR1 and CDR2: KGHDR, SFDVKD. CDR3 residues: CATSDPARTGRNTGELFF. CDR3 DNA: TGTGCCACCAGTGATCCCGCCCGGACAGGGCGGAACACCGGGGAGCTGTTTTTT.

This clonotype was picked up a small number of times. This chain joins TRBV11-2 and TRBJ2-3, with D maybe TRBD2 (7 bases). V gave up 5 bases and J gave up 2 bases, with 17 bases separating them. The CDR3 spans 16 residues. Germline V gives CDR1 SGHAT, CDR2 FQNNGV. Here the CDR3 reads CASSPRWGGPTDTQYF. DNA of the CDR3: TGTGCCAGCAGCCCGAGGTGGGGGGGGCCCACAGATACGCAGTATTTT.

With regard to this clonotype: Just one base apart from a much larger clone, this may be a read error. Here the CDR3 reads CASRISGGADTQYF. In nucleotides, the CDR3 is TGTGCCAGCAGGATTAGCGGGGGGGCAGATACGCAGTATTTT. The chain links TRBV28 to TRBJ2-3; 11 nucleotides align to TRBD2. The junction had 3 bases not matched to a gene; V was cut back by 6 bases and J by 4 bases. This CDR3 is built from 14 residues. Germline loops: CDR1 MDHEN, CDR2 SYDVKM.

There are a few counts of this clonotype. This sequence joins TRBV3-1 and TRBJ2-1, with D uncertain. The germline gives CDR1 LGHDT, CDR2 YNNKEL (reference sequence). CDR3 length equals 12 residues. Trimming shortened V by 1 base and J by 9 bases, and 7 bases separated the two germline ends. CDR3 region: CASSQVYSEQFF. CDR3 nucleotide sequence: TGTGCCAGCAGCCAAGTTTATAGTGAGCAGTTCTTC.

This clonotype was counted at least ten times. The chain combines TRBV20-1 with TRBJ2-3; TRBD2 agrees at 12 bases. The J segment lost 5 bases and the V segment lost 6 bases, leaving 12 bases of the junction unmatched. The germline V gene has CDR1 DFQATT and CDR2 SNEGSKA (reference sequence). This CDR3 comprises 16 residues. CDR3 coding DNA: TGCAGTGCCCCGAGCCCCACTAGCGGGGGGAAAGATACGCAGTATTTT. This gives the protein CSAPSPTSGGKDTQYF.

This clonotype was counted ten times or more. CDR3 region: CASSPGGSGYQPQHF. The CDR3 DNA is TGTGCCAGCAGCCCAGGGGGCTCGGGGTATCAGCCCCAGCATTTT. This rearrangement joins TRBV6-5 to TRBJ1-5; 8 bases line up with TRBD1. The CDR3 spans 15 residues. Germline V CDR1 and CDR2: MNHEY, SVGAGI. The J segment lost 5 bases and the V segment lost 6 bases, leaving 9 bases of the junction unmatched.

As concerns this clonotype: Sequence at one end of the junction differs from germline and may be a read error. V gene TRBV7-2 combines with J gene TRBJ1-4; 8 nucleotides line up with TRBD1. Germline CDR1 is SGHTA and CDR2 is FQGNSA. The CDR3 loop spans 14 amino acids. The CDR3 loop reads CAGSLAGGHEKLFF. For the CDR3, the DNA is TGTGCCGGCAGCTTAGCAGGGGGCCATGAAAAACTGTTTTTT.

This clonotype was counted at least ten times. The V and J genes are TRBV7-9 and TRBJ2-6, with D hard to call. Germline V lookup: CDR1 SEHNR, CDR2 FQNEAQ (reference sequence). Trimming removed 1 base at V and 0 bases at J, with 16 bases between. This CDR3 has 19 amino acids. CDR3 nucleotide sequence: TGTGCCAGCAGCTTAGGGCAGTACAGAGAGCCCTCTGGGGCCAACGTCCTGACTTTC. It is translated as CASSLGQYREPSGANVLTF.

J is TRBJ2-4 and V is TRBV20-1, with D perhaps being TRBD1 or TRBD2 (5 bases each). TRBJ2-7 matches the DNA end more closely, so the J call is doubtful. The CDR3 runs to 15 residues. Germline V gives CDR1 DFQATT, CDR2 SNEGSKA (reference sequence). CDR3 nucleotide sequence: TGCAGTGCTGAGGCGACCGGGACGCCCCCCTACGAGCAGTACTTC. Translation: CSAEATGTPPYEQYF.

There are many counts of this clonotype. The CDR3 nucleotides read TGCAGTGCTAGAGATAGGTTAGCGGTCACCTCTGGGGCCAACGTCCTGACTTTC. It encodes CSARDRLAVTSGANVLTF. V usage is TRBV20-1 and J usage is TRBJ2-6; D is perhaps TRBD2 (6 bases). This CDR3 has 18 amino acids. V was cut by 0 bases and J by 0 bases, with 15 bases left in between. Germline values: CDR1 DFQATT, CDR2 SNEGSKA (reference sequence).

This clonotype appeared many times. The chain has TRBV7-2 and TRBJ2-5; TRBD2 matches 7 bases. Germline V gene lookup returns CDR1 SGHTA and CDR2 FQGNSA. CDR3 length: 14 residues. The J segment lost 13 bases and the V segment lost 5 bases, leaving 16 bases of the junction unmatched. CDR3 region: CASSPDGTGEGMYF. Here the CDR3 DNA reads TGTGCCAGCAGCCCAGATGGGACCGGGGAGGGCATGTACTTC.

Details on this clonotype: One end of the junction fails to match germline, which may point to a read error. J is TRBJ2-5 and V is TRBV20-1; the match to TRBD2 covers 10 bases. The CDR3 consists of 15 residues. Germline V gives CDR1 DFQATT, CDR2 SNEGSKA (reference sequence). CDR3 in amino acids: CSSSGAGGQAEAQYF. The CDR3 DNA reads TGCAGTTCCTCCGGAGCGGGGGGGCAAGCAGAGGCCCAGTACTTC.

Remarks on this clonotype: One base away lies a much larger clone, so this may be a sequencing read error. The chain recombines TRBV3-1 with TRBJ1-2; D might be TRBD1 (5 bases). Germline loops: CDR1 LGHDT, CDR2 YNNKEL (reference sequence). The CDR3 contains 12 residues. Here the CDR3 DNA reads TGTGCCTGCAGCCAACGACAGAATGGCTACACCTTC. This encodes CACSQRQNGYTF.

This clonotype showed up many times. V gene TRBV6-2 or TRBV6-3 combines with J gene TRBJ2-6; perhaps TRBD1 as D (5 bases). Germline CDR1 reads MNHEY; CDR2 reads SVGEGT. The CDR3 runs to 15 residues. V lost 5 bases and J lost 4, with 12 bases in between. The chain's CDR3 is CASSATGTGANVLTF. The CDR3 DNA reads TGTGCCAGCAGTGCCACAGGTACCGGGGCCAACGTCCTGACTTTC.

V is TRBV7-9 and J is TRBJ2-7; the match to TRBD2 covers 9 bases. V lost 5 bases, J lost 0 bases, and 8 bases stayed unmatched. Germline CDR1 SEHNR, CDR2 FQNEAQ (reference sequence). The CDR3 has 16 amino acids. The CDR3 DNA reads as TGTGCCAGCAGCCCCCTGGGACTAGCTAGCTCCTACGAGCAGTACTTC. Protein sequence: CASSPLGLASSYEQYF.

The table lists this clonotype with a few counts. The rearrangement joins TRBV14 to TRBJ1-1; D call uncertain. Trimming removed 2 bases from V and 2 bases from J, with 9 bases in between. The CDR3 contains 14 residues. The germline CDR1 and CDR2 sequences are SGHDN and FVKESK. The CDR3 loop reads CASSQNRLNTEAFF. The CDR3 DNA is TGTGCCAGCAGCCAAAACAGATTAAACACTGAAGCTTTCTTT.

This clonotype was seen at least ten times. The rearrangement links TRBV9 to TRBJ2-3, with D perhaps assigned TRBD1 or TRBD2 (5 bases each). The CDR3 is 14 amino acids. Trimming took 1 base from V and 2 from J, leaving 8 bases between them. Germline V gene lookup returns CDR1 SGDLS and CDR2 YYNGEE. CDR3 protein: CASSVPGATDTQYF. The DNA for the CDR3 is TGTGCCAGCAGCGTACCCGGGGCCACAGATACGCAGTATTTT.

This clonotype was picked up many times. The rearrangement uses TRBV5-1 and TRBJ2-7; perhaps D is TRBD1 or TRBD2 (5 bases each). The CDR3 is 12 residues long. Germline V gene sequence: CDR1 SGHRS, CDR2 YFSETQ. Trimming cost V 4 bases and J 7 bases, with 12 bases left between them. CDR3 bases: TGCGCCAGCAGCCCGGGACGGACGGAGCAGTACTTC. Amino acid sequence: CASSPGRTEQYF.

This sequence joins TRBV20-1 and TRBJ1-1; no definite D call. Trimming pared 5 bases from V and 0 bases from J, leaving 10 bases between. The V gene's germline CDR1 is DFQATT and CDR2 SNEGSKA (reference sequence). This CDR3 is 13 amino acids long. This chain's CDR3 is CSALPSMNTEAFF. CDR3 nucleotides: TGCAGTGCTCTCCCCTCTATGAACACTGAAGCTTTCTTT.

This clonotype was found many times. J is TRBJ2-3 and V is TRBV10-3, with D possibly being TRBD1 (6 bases). With 10 bases removed from V and 3 bases from J, the gap between germline ends came to 11 bases. This CDR3 has 12 residues. In germline, CDR1 is ENHRY, CDR2 SYGVKD. The CDR3 spells CATGERTDTQYF. The CDR3 DNA sequence: TGTGCCACAGGGGAACGTACAGATACGCAGTATTTT.

As regards this clonotype: One junction end disagrees with the germline gene, perhaps due to a read error. V and J are TRBV20-1 and TRBJ1-3; TRBD1 matches at 8 bases. Germline loops: CDR1 DFQATT, CDR2 SNEGSKA (reference sequence). The CDR3 is 17 amino acids. CDR3 residues: CSAMTGATPSLGNTRYF. Written as DNA, the CDR3 is TGCAGTGCCATGACAGGGGCTACACCATCACTTGGAAACACCAGATATTTT.

This clonotype was counted only a few times. V usage is TRBV5-1 and J usage is TRBJ2-2; no reliable D call. V dropped 0 bases and J dropped 5 bases, with 11 bases sitting between them. Germline CDR1 is SGHRS and CDR2 is YFSETQ. This CDR3 has 15 amino acids. The CDR3 region has the DNA TGCGCCAGCAGCTTGGAGAGGCCCTCGACCGGGGAGCTGTTTTTT. This codes for CASSLERPSTGELFF.

Only a few counts were recorded for this clonotype. A single base separates this from a much larger clone, so it may be a read error. The J gene is TRBJ2-5, the V gene TRBV7-9; D is perhaps TRBD2 (5 bases). The germline gives CDR1 SEHNR, CDR2 FQNEAQ (reference sequence). This CDR3 contains 14 residues. V gave up 4 bases and J gave up 5 bases, with 14 bases separating them. CDR3 nucleotides: TGTGCCAGCAGCTCAATAGCGAGGCGGGAGACCCAGTACTTC. Translating it yields CASSSIARRETQYF.

This clonotype was recorded once. V gene TRBV25-1 combines with J gene TRBJ2-5, with D perhaps matching TRBD1 (6 bases). Germline V gene data show CDR1 as MGHDK and CDR2 as SYGVNS. Trimming stripped 8 bases from V and 11 bases from J, with 18 bases between. CDR3 length equals 12 residues. CDR3 sequence (DNA): TGTGCCAGCGCCTTGGGGGCAAATGAGCAGTACTTC. Its protein is CASALGANEQYF.

This sequence joins TRBV28 and TRBJ2-2; D remains unclear. CDR1 and CDR2 from the germline V gene are MDHEN and SYDVKM. Trimming stripped 5 bases from V and 6 bases from J, with 13 bases between. CDR3 size: 14 residues. The chain's CDR3 is CASSRPPESGELFF. The DNA for the CDR3 is TGTGCCAGCAGTCGGCCGCCAGAGTCCGGGGAGCTGTTTTTT. Combining the CDR3 with reference TRBV28 and TRBJ2-2 gives the whole variable domain DVKVTQSSRYLVKRTGEKVFLECVQDMDHENMFWYRQDPGLGLRLIYFSYDVKMKEKGDIPEGYSVSREKKERFSLILESASTNQTSMYLCASSRPPESGELFFGEGSRLTVL.